This is a list of T cell receptor beta chains from one sample in a study of blood T cell repertoires in COVID-19. Profiling relied on immunoSEQ multiplex PCR, and the TCRdb table lists in-frame clones only, not all of them. The sample consists of 270,000 or so clones, 86% of them appearing once. The sample comprised peripheral blood. These receptors all come from a woman aged 30 to 39 with COVID-19, enrolled during active disease. Each CDR3 is given with its conserved first and last residue. The order of the fields is J gene, D gene, V gene, clone size, CDR3 DNA, CDR3 protein. D genes are given only for firm matches. Only some rows state a clone size, as once, few, many or a class for expanded clones.

j_call: TRBJ1-5
d_call: TRBD1
v_call: TRBV19
clone_size: .
cdr3_nt: TGTGCCAGTAGTCCCCGGGACAGGCTCGGACGGGATCAGCCCCAGCATTTT
cdr3_aa: CASSPRDRLGRDQPQHF

j_call: TRBJ1-1
d_call: .
v_call: TRBV6-5
clone_size: .
cdr3_nt: TGTGCCAGCAGTTACGGGCAGAACACTGAAGCTTTCTTT
cdr3_aa: CASSYGQNTEAFF

j_call: TRBJ1-6
d_call: .
v_call: TRBV5-6
clone_size: .
cdr3_nt: TGTGCCAGCAGCTTGTATCAGGGTTTTAATTCACCCCTCCACTTT
cdr3_aa: CASSLYQGFNSPLHF

j_call: TRBJ1-2
d_call: .
v_call: TRBV6-6
clone_size: once
cdr3_nt: TGTGCCAGCACCCAGGCCTTACGGAACTATGGCTACACCTTC
cdr3_aa: CASTQALRNYGYTF

j_call: TRBJ2-1
d_call: .
v_call: TRBV5-6
clone_size: .
cdr3_nt: TGTGCCAGCAGCTTGGAGGGAGCCCCCCATGAGCAGTTCTTC
cdr3_aa: CASSLEGAPHEQFF

j_call: TRBJ1-2
d_call: .
v_call: TRBV9
clone_size: .
cdr3_nt: TGTGCCAGCAGCCGTCAGGGGACTACTGACTACACCTTC
cdr3_aa: CASSRQGTTDYTF

j_call: TRBJ2-1
d_call: .
v_call: TRBV24-1
clone_size: .
cdr3_nt: TGTGCCACCAGTGACCCCCGCGGGAAGATCGGTGAGCAGTTCTTC
cdr3_aa: CATSDPRGKIGEQFF

j_call: TRBJ2-1
d_call: .
v_call: TRBV6-5
clone_size: .
cdr3_nt: TGTGCCAGCAGTCCAACCCCGGGACTGGAGGAGTTCTTC
cdr3_aa: CASSPTPGLEEFF

j_call: TRBJ2-2
d_call: TRBD1
v_call: TRBV5-1
clone_size: .
cdr3_nt: TGCGCCAGCAGCCCCCCGGGACAGGGTGGGCGCGGGGAGCTGTTTTTT
cdr3_aa: CASSPPGQGGRGELFF

j_call: TRBJ2-3
d_call: .
v_call: TRBV6-5
clone_size: .
cdr3_nt: TGTGCCAGCAGGCACGAGCTTGCTAGCACAGATACGCAGTATTTT
cdr3_aa: CASRHELASTDTQYF

j_call: TRBJ2-7
d_call: .
v_call: TRBV27
clone_size: .
cdr3_nt: TGTGCCAGCATTGACGGGGGCTCCTACGAGCAGTACTTC
cdr3_aa: CASIDGGSYEQYF

j_call: TRBJ1-5
d_call: .
v_call: TRBV28
clone_size: .
cdr3_nt: TGTGCCAGCACCCTCGGCCGTCGGACAGCTAGCAATCAGCCCCAGCATTTT
cdr3_aa: CASTLGRRTASNQPQHF

j_call: TRBJ1-6
d_call: TRBD1
v_call: TRBV6-5
clone_size: .
cdr3_nt: TGTGCCAGCAGTCCGGGACAGCAATCACCCCTCCACTTT
cdr3_aa: CASSPGQQSPLHF

j_call: TRBJ2-7
d_call: TRBD1
v_call: TRBV11-2
clone_size: few
cdr3_nt: TGTGCCAGCAGCTTCGGCTATACAGGGGATGAGCAGTACTTC
cdr3_aa: CASSFGYTGDEQYF

j_call: TRBJ2-1
d_call: TRBD2
v_call: TRBV18
clone_size: .
cdr3_nt: TGTGCCAGCTCACCACTCCGGACTAGCGGGGGGGCTCATAATTATGAGCAGTTCTTC
cdr3_aa: CASSPLRTSGGAHNYEQFF

j_call: TRBJ2-1
d_call: .
v_call: TRBV20-1
clone_size: .
cdr3_nt: TGCAGTGCTAGTGGGGGCCAAGCCTACAATGAGCAGTTCTTC
cdr3_aa: CSASGGQAYNEQFF

j_call: TRBJ2-7
d_call: .
v_call: TRBV30
clone_size: .
cdr3_nt: TGTGCCTGGAGTTCGGACAGCTACGAGCAGTACTTC
cdr3_aa: CAWSSDSYEQYF

j_call: TRBJ1-6
d_call: .
v_call: TRBV21-1
clone_size: .
cdr3_nt: TGTGCCAGCAGCAAAGAAAGACAGGGGAAAGTTTCACCCCTCCACTTT
cdr3_aa: CASSKERQGKVSPLHF

j_call: TRBJ2-5
d_call: .
v_call: TRBV30
clone_size: many
cdr3_nt: TGTGCCTGGAGCAGGCTCCGCCGCGGGAAGACCCAGTACTTC
cdr3_aa: CAWSRLRRGKTQYF

j_call: TRBJ2-5
d_call: .
v_call: TRBV14
clone_size: .
cdr3_nt: TGTGCCAGCAGCCGTAGAAACCGGGACTCCCAAGAGACCCAGTACTTC
cdr3_aa: CASSRRNRDSQETQYF

j_call: TRBJ2-3
d_call: TRBD1
v_call: TRBV2
clone_size: .
cdr3_nt: TGTGCCAGCCGACAGGGCTCCCGATCAGATACGCAGTATTTT
cdr3_aa: CASRQGSRSDTQYF

j_call: TRBJ2-1
d_call: .
v_call: TRBV5-1
clone_size: .
cdr3_nt: TGCGCCAGCAGCTTCAGATCTCACCTCTTCTTC
cdr3_aa: CASSFRSHLFF

j_call: TRBJ2-7
d_call: .
v_call: TRBV27
clone_size: once
cdr3_nt: TGTGCCAGCAGTTTAGCGGGTACGTCGGGTTACGAGCAGTACTTC
cdr3_aa: CASSLAGTSGYEQYF

j_call: TRBJ2-5
d_call: .
v_call: TRBV6-5
clone_size: .
cdr3_nt: TGTGCCACCTTGACGGCCAGCGGGACCCAGTACTTC
cdr3_aa: CATLTASGTQYF

j_call: TRBJ2-3
d_call: .
v_call: TRBV14
clone_size: .
cdr3_nt: TGTGCCAGCAGCTATCTAGCCGGGTTAGCGGATACGCAGTATTTT
cdr3_aa: CASSYLAGLADTQYF

j_call: TRBJ2-5
d_call: TRBD1
v_call: TRBV23-1
clone_size: .
cdr3_nt: TGCGCCAGCAGTCGCCACCGCAGGGGGCTACAAGAGACCCAGTACTTC
cdr3_aa: CASSRHRRGLQETQYF

j_call: TRBJ2-2
d_call: .
v_call: TRBV28
clone_size: .
cdr3_nt: TGTGCCAGCAGTTTATGGGGCTCGGATCGGAACGGGGAGCTGTTTTTT
cdr3_aa: CASSLWGSDRNGELFF

j_call: TRBJ2-7
d_call: TRBD2
v_call: TRBV11-2
clone_size: .
cdr3_nt: TGTGCCAGCGGTGGGGGGGGAACGCGCTACGAGCAGTACTTC
cdr3_aa: CASGGGGTRYEQYF

j_call: TRBJ1-2
d_call: .
v_call: TRBV15
clone_size: .
cdr3_nt: TGTGCCACCAGCAGAGATTCCGCTCGTGAAGGGGCCTTC
cdr3_aa: CATSRDSAREGAF

j_call: TRBJ1-3
d_call: .
v_call: TRBV10-1
clone_size: .
cdr3_nt: TGCGCCAGCAGTCCCGGGAGCCTCTCTGGAAACACCATATATTTT
cdr3_aa: CASSPGSLSGNTIYF

j_call: TRBJ1-2
d_call: TRBD1
v_call: TRBV10-2
clone_size: .
cdr3_nt: TGCGCCAGCAGGCCGACTACCCAGGGGGCACGAGGCTACACCTTC
cdr3_aa: CASRPTTQGARGYTF

j_call: TRBJ1-1
d_call: .
v_call: TRBV10-2
clone_size: .
cdr3_nt: TGCGCCAGCAGCCCGGCGACCGGGTCTTGGAACACTGAAGCTTTCTTT
cdr3_aa: CASSPATGSWNTEAFF

j_call: TRBJ2-3
d_call: .
v_call: TRBV6-6
clone_size: .
cdr3_nt: TGTGCCAGCAGTTACCACAACACAGATACGCAGTATTTT
cdr3_aa: CASSYHNTDTQYF

j_call: TRBJ2-5
d_call: TRBD1
v_call: TRBV2
clone_size: .
cdr3_nt: TGTGCCAGCAGTGATGGTTTTAGCGACAGGGCGGAGACCCAGTACTTC
cdr3_aa: CASSDGFSDRAETQYF

j_call: TRBJ2-1
d_call: TRBD2
v_call: TRBV29-1
clone_size: .
cdr3_nt: TGCAGCGCCGCAGAGCTAGCGGGGGTGGTCGATGAGCAGTTCTTC
cdr3_aa: CSAAELAGVVDEQFF

j_call: TRBJ1-2
d_call: TRBD1
v_call: TRBV6-4
clone_size: many
cdr3_nt: TGTGCCAGCAGTGAACCGGGACAGGGAAATGTAGGCTACACCTTC
cdr3_aa: CASSEPGQGNVGYTF